Below, one TCR beta chain is given with its context. Antigen: not known. Germline V CDR1 and CDR2: SGHNT, YYREEE (reference sequence). The ends were cut back, 6 bases at V and 5 bases at J, with 10 bases in the middle. This CDR3 comprises 12 residues. Treatment of any kind had been given to no patient before thyroid surgery. TCRdb reanalyzed the PCR reads with MiXCR. This table has tens of thousands of clones, roughly a sixth appearing once. The data were obtained in a study of metastatic and nonmetastatic thyroid tumors. Regarding the study as a whole: The study reportedly found significantly higher TCR beta diversity in malignant thyroid tumors than benign nodules, in blood and tumor.

The J gene is TRBJ2-3, the V gene TRBV5-4, with D uncertain. This TCR was sampled from a female donor with papillary thyroid cancer or a benign thyroid nodule (not recorded which). Some clones in this sample may be carry-over from other donors' samples. The sequenced material came from tumor tissue. CDR3 sequence reads: CASILSRDTQYF. CDR3 coding DNA: TGTGCCAGCATCTTATCCAGAGATACGCAGTATTTT.